These T cell receptor beta chains were read from a single sample in a study of Ad26.COV2.S vaccination and SARS-CoV-2 variants. Sequenced by immunoSEQ multiplex PCR; TCRdb stores in-frame clones only, minus some. The table records around 100,000 clones, around 80% of them present only once. Specimen: peripheral blood, collected after recovery from COVID-19. The receptors originated from a human donor who had recovered from COVID-19. Both conserved end residues are part of each CDR3. A D gene is named only where the DNA matches it firmly. Expanded clones get a size class; other rows say once, few or many, or leave the size out.

abundance: NA; j_gene: TRBJ1-1; v_gene: TRBV6-4; d_gene: NA; CDR3aa: CASSQEEGTEAFF; CDR3nt: TGTGCCAGCAGTCAAGAAGAGGGCACTGAAGCTTTCTTT
abundance: once; j_gene: TRBJ1-2; v_gene: TRBV30; d_gene: NA; CDR3aa: CAWRVSYGYTF; CDR3nt: TGTGCCTGGAGAGTCTCCTATGGCTACACCTTC
abundance: NA; j_gene: TRBJ2-1; v_gene: TRBV7-2; d_gene: NA; CDR3aa: CASSLATGNEQFF; CDR3nt: TGTGCCAGCAGCTTAGCCACAGGGAATGAGCAGTTCTTC
abundance: once; j_gene: TRBJ2-1; v_gene: TRBV3-1/TRBV3-2; d_gene: NA; CDR3aa: CASSQVQTRAYNEQFF; CDR3nt: TGTGCCAGCAGCCAAGTACAGACCCGGGCTTACAATGAGCAGTTCTTC
abundance: NA; j_gene: TRBJ2-5; v_gene: TRBV11-1; d_gene: TRBD2; CDR3aa: CASSFLSGGETQYF; CDR3nt: TGTGCCAGCAGCTTTTTGAGCGGGGGGGAGACCCAGTACTTC
abundance: NA; j_gene: TRBJ2-3; v_gene: TRBV10-2; d_gene: TRBD2; CDR3aa: CASSDVLAGFPDTQYF; CDR3nt: TGCGCCAGCAGTGACGTACTAGCGGGTTTTCCAGATACGCAGTATTTT
abundance: few; j_gene: TRBJ1-5; v_gene: TRBV18; d_gene: NA; CDR3aa: CASSPVGSGNQPQHF; CDR3nt: TGTGCCAGCTCACCGGTAGGGTCAGGCAATCAGCCCCAGCATTTT
abundance: NA; j_gene: TRBJ2-3; v_gene: TRBV14; d_gene: TRBD2; CDR3aa: CASSKALAFLAGGLTDTQYF; CDR3nt: TGTGCCAGCAGCAAAGCCCTTGCGTTCCTAGCGGGGGGGCTCACAGATACGCAGTATTTT
abundance: NA; j_gene: TRBJ1-1; v_gene: TRBV4-1; d_gene: TRBD1; CDR3aa: CASSGRRDRAPEAFF; CDR3nt: TGCGCCAGCAGCGGACGCCGGGACAGGGCCCCTGAAGCTTTCTTT
abundance: NA; j_gene: TRBJ2-7; v_gene: TRBV7-6; d_gene: NA; CDR3aa: CASSFSGAHEQYF; CDR3nt: TGTGCCAGCAGCTTTTCTGGGGCCCACGAGCAGTACTTC
abundance: NA; j_gene: TRBJ1-1; v_gene: TRBV28; d_gene: NA; CDR3aa: CASSSPGGGEAFF; CDR3nt: TGTGCCAGCAGTAGCCCTGGGGGGGGTGAAGCTTTCTTT
abundance: NA; j_gene: TRBJ2-7; v_gene: TRBV15; d_gene: NA; CDR3aa: CATSPGSGTSYEQYF; CDR3nt: TGTGCCACCAGCCCTGGTTCGGGCACCTCCTACGAGCAGTACTTC
abundance: NA; j_gene: TRBJ2-3; v_gene: TRBV2; d_gene: NA; CDR3aa: CASRDQRLADTQYF; CDR3nt: TGTGCCAGCAGAGACCAAAGATTGGCAGATACGCAGTATTTT
abundance: NA; j_gene: TRBJ1-4; v_gene: TRBV23-1; d_gene: NA; CDR3aa: CASDNGGDNEKLFF; CDR3nt: TGCGCCAGCGATAACGGCGGCGATAATGAAAAACTGTTTTTT
abundance: NA; j_gene: TRBJ1-6; v_gene: TRBV6-5; d_gene: NA; CDR3aa: CASNTPWDNSPLHF; CDR3nt: TGTGCCAGCAATACACCTTGGGATAATTCACCCCTCCACTTT
abundance: NA; j_gene: TRBJ2-7; v_gene: TRBV7-9; d_gene: NA; CDR3aa: CASKGWGEQYF; CDR3nt: TGTGCCTCCAAAGGATGGGGCGAGCAGTACTTC
abundance: NA; j_gene: TRBJ1-2; v_gene: TRBV7-2; d_gene: NA; CDR3aa: CASSLDSSGKGYGYTF; CDR3nt: TGTGCCAGCAGCTTAGATTCATCGGGGAAGGGTTATGGCTACACCTTC
abundance: NA; j_gene: TRBJ2-7; v_gene: TRBV30; d_gene: NA; CDR3aa: CAWSVVYRPYEQYF; CDR3nt: TGTGCCTGGAGTGTTGTATATAGGCCCTACGAGCAGTACTTC
abundance: few; j_gene: TRBJ1-6; v_gene: TRBV30; d_gene: TRBD1; CDR3aa: CAWSPRPLTGGLYIISPLHF; CDR3nt: TGTGCCTGGAGTCCGAGACCACTAACAGGGGGCCTATATATAATTTCACCCCTCCACTTT
abundance: NA; j_gene: TRBJ1-3; v_gene: TRBV4-3; d_gene: NA; CDR3aa: CASSPGGHSSGNTIYF; CDR3nt: TGCGCCAGCAGCCCCGGGGGACATAGCTCTGGAAACACCATATATTTT
abundance: NA; j_gene: TRBJ2-5; v_gene: TRBV5-4; d_gene: NA; CDR3aa: CASSSPGVQETQYF; CDR3nt: TGTGCCAGCAGCTCCCCCGGGGTCCAAGAGACCCAGTACTTC
abundance: NA; j_gene: TRBJ2-1; v_gene: TRBV9; d_gene: NA; CDR3aa: CASSVDTGSYNEQFF; CDR3nt: TGTGCCAGCAGCGTAGATACAGGTTCCTACAATGAGCAGTTCTTC
abundance: once; j_gene: TRBJ2-2; v_gene: TRBV19; d_gene: TRBD1; CDR3aa: CASSYSGTENTGELFF; CDR3nt: TGTGCCAGTAGTTACTCCGGGACAGAGAACACCGGGGAGCTGTTTTTT
abundance: NA; j_gene: TRBJ2-7; v_gene: TRBV4-2; d_gene: TRBD1; CDR3aa: CASSQDERTGGYEQYF; CDR3nt: TGTGCCAGCAGCCAAGATGAGAGGACAGGGGGGTACGAGCAGTACTTC
abundance: NA; j_gene: TRBJ2-7; v_gene: TRBV7-9; d_gene: NA; CDR3aa: CASSTDYAYEQYF; CDR3nt: TGTGCCAGCAGCACAGACTATGCCTACGAGCAGTACTTC
abundance: NA; j_gene: TRBJ2-2; v_gene: TRBV7-9; d_gene: NA; CDR3aa: CASSLALEGAGELFF; CDR3nt: TGTGCCAGCAGCTTAGCGTTGGAGGGAGCCGGGGAGCTGTTTTTT
abundance: once; j_gene: TRBJ2-7; v_gene: TRBV15; d_gene: TRBD2; CDR3aa: CATSRDGGYEQYF; CDR3nt: TGTGCCACCAGCAGAGACGGGGGGTACGAGCAGTACTTC
abundance: NA; j_gene: TRBJ1-1; v_gene: TRBV30; d_gene: NA; CDR3aa: CACGTQEAFF; CDR3nt: TGTGCCTGCGGTACCCAGGAAGCTTTCTTT
abundance: NA; j_gene: TRBJ2-3; v_gene: TRBV4-2; d_gene: NA; CDR3aa: CASSQAQGGDTQYF; CDR3nt: TGTGCCAGCAGCCAAGCCCAGGGCGGTGATACGCAGTATTTT
abundance: few; j_gene: TRBJ2-1; v_gene: TRBV10-3; d_gene: TRBD1; CDR3aa: CAISGDRVVQFF; CDR3nt: TGTGCCATCAGCGGGGACAGGGTGGTGCAGTTCTTC
abundance: NA; j_gene: TRBJ1-2; v_gene: TRBV5-1; d_gene: NA; CDR3aa: CASSLEADGYTF; CDR3nt: TGCGCCAGCAGCTTGGAAGCTGATGGCTACACCTTC
abundance: NA; j_gene: TRBJ1-1; v_gene: TRBV5-6; d_gene: NA; CDR3aa: CASSFGGYTEAFF; CDR3nt: TGTGCCAGCAGCTTCGGGGGTTATACTGAAGCTTTCTTT
abundance: NA; j_gene: TRBJ1-4; v_gene: TRBV10-3; d_gene: TRBD1; CDR3aa: CAISEQGQGNEKLFF; CDR3nt: TGTGCCATCAGTGAGCAGGGACAGGGAAATGAAAAACTGTTTTTT
abundance: NA; j_gene: TRBJ2-2; v_gene: TRBV6-5; d_gene: NA; CDR3aa: CATGGTGTGELFF; CDR3nt: TGTGCCACGGGTGGGACTGGCACCGGGGAGCTGTTTTTT
abundance: few; j_gene: TRBJ2-5; v_gene: TRBV5-4; d_gene: TRBD2; CDR3aa: CASSRGGGRPSAQETQYF; CDR3nt: TGTGCCAGCAGCCGGGGGGGAGGCAGGCCGTCGGCCCAAGAGACCCAGTACTTC
abundance: once; j_gene: TRBJ2-3; v_gene: TRBV5-4; d_gene: NA; CDR3aa: CASSLGSTDTQYF; CDR3nt: TGTGCCAGCAGCTTGGGATCCACAGATACGCAGTATTTT
abundance: NA; j_gene: TRBJ2-1; v_gene: TRBV2; d_gene: NA; CDR3aa: CASSDPGNINYNEQFF; CDR3nt: TGTGCCAGCAGTGATCCTGGGAACATCAATTACAATGAGCAGTTCTTC
abundance: NA; j_gene: TRBJ2-3; v_gene: TRBV29-1; d_gene: NA; CDR3aa: CSASLGGAASTDTQYF; CDR3nt: TGCAGCGCCTCCCTTGGAGGAGCGGCTAGCACAGATACGCAGTATTTT
abundance: NA; j_gene: TRBJ2-7; v_gene: TRBV5-1; d_gene: NA; CDR3aa: CASSLEDKGREEQYF; CDR3nt: TGCGCCAGCAGCTTGGAGGATAAGGGCCGTGAGGAGCAGTACTTC
abundance: NA; j_gene: TRBJ2-3; v_gene: TRBV14; d_gene: NA; CDR3aa: CASSRRQEGDTQYF; CDR3nt: TGTGCCAGCAGCCGGAGGCAGGAGGGAGATACGCAGTATTTT
abundance: NA; j_gene: TRBJ2-5; v_gene: TRBV13; d_gene: NA; CDR3aa: CASNVGRGEETQYF; CDR3nt: TGTGCCAGCAACGTTGGCAGGGGTGAGGAGACCCAGTACTTC
abundance: NA; j_gene: TRBJ1-1; v_gene: TRBV28; d_gene: TRBD1; CDR3aa: CASSLVRGQGATKAFF; CDR3nt: TGTGCCAGCAGTTTGGTCCGGGGACAGGGGGCTACCAAAGCTTTCTTT
abundance: once; j_gene: TRBJ2-1; v_gene: TRBV5-1; d_gene: TRBD2; CDR3aa: CASSHTSGGAAYNEQFF; CDR3nt: TGCGCCAGCAGCCATACTAGCGGGGGGGCCGCCTACAATGAGCAGTTCTTC
abundance: NA; j_gene: TRBJ2-7; v_gene: TRBV24-1; d_gene: TRBD1; CDR3aa: CATRGLETGMYEQYF; CDR3nt: TGTGCCACCAGGGGGCTGGAGACAGGGATGTACGAGCAGTACTTC
abundance: NA; j_gene: TRBJ1-6; v_gene: TRBV27; d_gene: NA; CDR3aa: CASSPGYNSPLHF; CDR3nt: TGTGCCAGCAGCCCCGGTTATAATTCACCCCTCCACTTT